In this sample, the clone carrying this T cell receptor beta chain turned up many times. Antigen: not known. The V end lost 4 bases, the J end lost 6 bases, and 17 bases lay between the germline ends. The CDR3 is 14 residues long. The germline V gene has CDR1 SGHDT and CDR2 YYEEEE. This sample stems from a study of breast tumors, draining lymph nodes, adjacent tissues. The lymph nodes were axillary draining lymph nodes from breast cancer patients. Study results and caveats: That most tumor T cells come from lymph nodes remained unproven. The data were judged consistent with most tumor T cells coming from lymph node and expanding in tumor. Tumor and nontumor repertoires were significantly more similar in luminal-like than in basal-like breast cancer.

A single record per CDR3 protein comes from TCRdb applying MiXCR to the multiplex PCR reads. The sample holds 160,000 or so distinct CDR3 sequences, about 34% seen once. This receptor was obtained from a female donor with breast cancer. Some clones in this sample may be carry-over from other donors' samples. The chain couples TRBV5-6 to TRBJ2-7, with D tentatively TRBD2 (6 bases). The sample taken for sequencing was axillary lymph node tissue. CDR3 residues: CASSAGLGSGEQYF. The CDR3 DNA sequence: TGTGCCAGCAGCGCGGGGCTGGGGTCTGGCGAGCAGTACTTC.